This is a list of T cell receptor beta chains from one sample in a study of PD-L1 blockade in urothelial cancer. Libraries were prepared by immunoSEQ multiplex PCR; TCRdb keeps only in-frame clonotypes and omits some of them. Of 75,000 to 95,000 clones listed, 90% are singletons. The sample was PBMCs, taken around atezolizumab (anti-PD-L1) treatment. The receptors stem from a man in his 60s with urothelial cancer. Each CDR3 is given with its conserved first and last residue. Each record gives: clone size, CDR3 length, V gene, J gene, CDR3 protein. The size field is filled for only some rows; it gives once, few, many or a size class.

abundance: NA
len: 16
v_gene: TRBV4-1
j_gene: TRBJ2-2
CDR3aa: CASSQGTGADTGELFF

abundance: NA
len: 14
v_gene: TRBV7-9
j_gene: TRBJ1-1
CDR3aa: CASSLGQKNTEAFF

abundance: NA
len: 16
v_gene: TRBV7-2
j_gene: TRBJ2-1
CDR3aa: CASSGRRGIAGNEQFF

abundance: NA
len: 14
v_gene: TRBV2
j_gene: TRBJ2-7
CDR3aa: CASRAGQASYEQYF

abundance: NA
len: 16
v_gene: TRBV4-2
j_gene: TRBJ1-4
CDR3aa: CASSQDRPGQGEKLFF

abundance: NA
len: 14
v_gene: TRBV7-9
j_gene: TRBJ1-4
CDR3aa: CASSNTNRGEKLFF

abundance: NA
len: 16
v_gene: TRBV4-1
j_gene: TRBJ1-1
CDR3aa: CASSQEGGAMNTEAFF

abundance: NA
len: 17
v_gene: TRBV21-1
j_gene: TRBJ1-5
CDR3aa: CASSKGAEEWGNQPQHF

abundance: once
len: 16
v_gene: TRBV19
j_gene: TRBJ1-4
CDR3aa: CASSIGQGATNEKLFF

abundance: NA
len: 17
v_gene: TRBV28
j_gene: TRBJ2-7
CDR3aa: CASSLFRRGRGRTEQYF

abundance: NA
len: 15
v_gene: TRBV7-2
j_gene: TRBJ2-7
CDR3aa: CASSLSSGSSYEQYF

abundance: once
len: 14
v_gene: TRBV30
j_gene: TRBJ2-3
CDR3aa: CAWSRIAGGNTQYF

abundance: NA
len: 16
v_gene: TRBV7-8
j_gene: TRBJ2-3
CDR3aa: CASSLGGGAFTDTQYF

abundance: few
len: 15
v_gene: TRBV9
j_gene: TRBJ2-1
CDR3aa: CASSPGPADYNEQFF

abundance: NA
len: 14
v_gene: TRBV6-5
j_gene: TRBJ1-2
CDR3aa: CASSGGGGWYGYTF

abundance: NA
len: 16
v_gene: TRBV9
j_gene: TRBJ2-5
CDR3aa: CASSVGQGRSGETQYF

abundance: NA
len: 15
v_gene: TRBV18
j_gene: TRBJ2-7
CDR3aa: CASSQNLGALAEQYF

abundance: NA
len: 15
v_gene: TRBV30
j_gene: TRBJ2-3
CDR3aa: CAWGRRGSSTDTQYF